This TCR beta chain was recovered during a study of cytotoxic CD8 clonotypes in ibrutinib-treated CLL (dated by TCRdb to the early 2020s). About the study as a whole: The cohort included some 14 treatment-naive and roughly 10 relapsed/refractory patients; about 18 were IGHV unmutated. Partial responses were observed in around 25 patients and complete responses in 2; after a median follow-up of around 64 months, remission was maintained in around 14 patients and progression was observed in approximately 12. The response samples were drawn at a median of approximately 11 months into treatment, with a range of about 6 to 36 months. On average, each sample had roughly 260,000 productive templates and approximately 100,000 productive rearrangements. Longitudinal samples were available for about 30% of the roughly 90 trial participants. Cryopreserved peripheral blood mononuclear cells were collected before treatment, at response, and at either disease progression or sustained remission. Every remission and progressive disease sample was obtained while ibrutinib was still being received by the patients. General conclusions and limits of the study: Sampling times were not matched between patients in sustained remission and patients whose disease was progressing, and lymph node repertoires were not examined. Baseline clonality exceeded that of age-matched healthy donors and correlated strongly with circulating CD8+ T-cell counts. Clonality increased at ibrutinib response, stayed stable in sustained remission, and fell back toward baseline at progression. Public clonotypes were rare and either contracted or stayed stable during treatment, and the rise in clonality at ibrutinib response reflected the expansion of private clonotypes.

As regards this clone: It has no known antigen specificity. One base away there is no much larger clone; base qualities are not given.

A MiSeq instrument was used for deep resolution sequencing, which targeted depths ranging from 1 in 1 million up to 1 in 200,000 T cells, with coverage averaging 10x for each clonotype. The immunoSEQ hsTCRB Kit was used to generate the TCR beta libraries. The study's own analysis went as follows. The data were analyzed with ImmunoSEQ Analyzer and ImmunoSEQ Data Assistant, and V, D and J gene assignments followed IMGT definitions. Clonality, which ranges from 0 to 1, was calculated by subtracting the normalized Shannon entropy of productive rearrangement frequencies from one. Only overrepresented clonotypes making up at least 0.05% of the repertoire of each patient were included in the public clonotype analysis. Repertoires from around 13 age-matched healthy donors in immuneACCESS were used as clonality controls. The immuneACCESS repertoire file appears here via TCRdb, limited to in-frame rearrangements. These files lack a portion of the clones; in checked studies, under half of the deficit traces to unresolved V genes, and the cause of the others is not known. Clone size and the V and J calls come from that table; the DNA yielded D and trimming. Recorded for this sample are fewer than 400,000 clones; 67% of them occurred a single time. The ten biggest clones cover about 5.9% of the sample.

The CDR3 starts with the cysteine, ends with the phenylalanine, and has 13 residues. Here the CDR3 DNA is all that survives: 39 bases in frame from base 1. The V and J ends are trimmed by 1 base and 9 bases, leaving 10 bases between them. CDR1 and CDR2, looked up from the germline V gene, are MRHNA and SNTAGT. For TCR beta library preparation, approximately 2.2 micrograms of genomic DNA were isolated from cryopreserved PBMCs. Longitudinal blood samples from CLL patients receiving ibrutinib monotherapy were subjected to high-throughput TCR beta sequencing. The patients took part in an open-label, single-center phase 2 trial of ibrutinib monotherapy.

The sequencing used PBMCs, collected after 36 months of ibrutinib treatment. The TCR comes from a human donor with chronic lymphocytic leukemia. The V and J genes are TRBV6-4 and TRBJ2-1; the best D guess is TRBD1, with 7 bases matching. This receptor has the CDR3 CASSDYRGGEQFF. Here is the DNA: TGTGCCAGCAGTGACTACAGGGGAGGTGAGCAGTTCTTC.